This TCR beta chain derives from a study of T-cell memory formation after mild COVID-19. About the study: Among the donors, TCR clusters were largely specific to each donor. Study observations and caveats: Contracting clones localized mainly to CM and EM when CD4+ and mainly to EMRA when CD8+. Balance between CD4 and CD8 was seen in clones contracting day 15 to 85, and a CD4+ lean was seen in later expanders.

This CDR3 is built from 14 residues. V was clipped by 3 bases and J by 0 bases, with 7 bases between them. Germline lookup yields CDR1 SGHAT and CDR2 FQNNGV. This clonotype has more than one count but fewer than ten. Its antigen is as yet unknown. Each CDR3 protein gets one entry after TCRdb re-called the 5' RACE reads with MiXCR. Of around 470,000 distinct CDR3 sequences listed, around 20% are singletons. This TCR was sampled from an adult woman who had mild COVID-19 (a few samples of this study predate the infection). Cell type and time point are not known. The sample comprised PBMCs or a T cell subset sorted from them (not recorded which). The rearrangement joins TRBV11-2 to TRBJ2-3; D not resolved. The chain's CDR3 is CASSLNPSTDTQYF. CDR3 bases: TGTGCCAGCAGCTTGAACCCTAGCACAGATACGCAGTATTTT.